This T cell receptor (beta chain) was profiled in a study of T cell responses to AZD1222 COVID-19 vaccine (dated by TCRdb to the early 2020s). About the study as a whole: Because spike-specific TCR depth and breadth did not differ between the two schedules, AZD1222 recipients who got a second dose at roughly 4 weeks were pooled with those who got a second dose at roughly 12 weeks. TCR sequencing was performed for 230 to 250 trial participants, of whom some 200 were given two doses of AZD1222 and approximately 26 were given two doses of MenACWY control vaccine. Trial participants were enrolled by age into 18-55, 56-69 and 70-plus year subgroups, with about 150, 28 and 57 TCR-sequenced participants respectively.

The sample's time point label, in plain terms: baseline before first vaccination. Samples from vaccinated people were obtained from the UK trials COV001 and COV002, which included a single-blind randomized controlled phase 2/3 trial of AZD1222 (ChAdOx1 nCoV-19) in healthy adults. Trial participant PBMC samples were collected at day 0 and day 28 after the second dose for TCRbeta chain sequencing. Study-wide findings and limitations: CD4 TCRs associated with the vaccine covered the entire spike protein, and the dominant responses were in regions 160-218 and 743-854. Participants were mostly white British and included more females than males, and it was suggested by the authors that clonal diversity may have been underestimated. Because no day 14 peak-response samples were available, the repertoires could be characterized only after the peak T cell response. After two AZD1222 doses, both the breadth and the depth of spike-specific TCRs were significantly higher than at day 0 and than in MenACWY recipients. The 56-69-year group was small, and its depth increase did not reach significance, likely because of low power. Conclusions about previously exposed vaccinees are limited because only five to seven AZD1222 recipients were SARS-CoV-2 seropositive at baseline. Epitopes outside the regions mutated in the B.1.351 and B.1.1.7 variants were reportedly recognized by nearly half of the unique spike-specific TCRs.

V sheds 7 bases and J sheds 4 bases, leaving 11 bases between their ends. There are 13 amino acids in the CDR3, from cysteine to phenylalanine inclusive. The only DNA kept is the CDR3, 39 bases in frame from the first base. The CDR3 regions of human TCRbeta chains were analyzed by immunosequencing. In the original analysis: Repertoire TCRs were matched against a reference library of SARS-CoV-2-specific TCRs generated with the MIRA antigen-specificity platform. Breadth was defined as the fraction of unique TCRs that were SARS-CoV-2-associated, and depth was defined as the fraction of total T cells that were SARS-CoV-2-associated. Each spike-specific TCR was assigned to its reactive spike region and to a CD4 or CD8 class using the MIRA data. Log10-transformed breadth and depth values were compared by one-way ANOVA with Sidak's multiple comparisons tests. TCRdb's version of the immuneACCESS table is confined to in-frame rearrangements and falls short of the full clone set. An unresolved V gene accounts for under half of the shortfall where checked; the remainder is of unknown origin. V, J and clone size were drawn from that table, and D and trimming were deduced from the DNA. The sample includes 55,000 to 90,000 clones, with approximately 85% observed a single time. Roughly 5% of the sample is in the top ten clones.

As concerns this clone: This clone's antigen is unknown. No base qualities exist here, and no much larger clone lies one base off it.

The source was peripheral blood, collected on day 0 of AZD1222 vaccination. This TCR came from an adult in good health. The chain employs TRBV12-3 or TRBV12-4 and TRBJ2-1, with a tentative D gene TRBD2 over 7 matching bases. The CDR3 amino acid sequence is: CASKGGVYNEQFF. Read as DNA, the sequence is TGTGCCAGCAAAGGGGGGGTATACAATGAGCAGTTCTTC.